This T cell receptor beta chain was observed in a study of pediatric ulcerative colitis. Study-wide results and caveats: Substantially fewer templates came from two patients' blood samples.

Germline lookup yields CDR1 SGHAT and CDR2 FQNNGV. V dropped 5 bases and J dropped 4 bases, with 15 bases sitting between them. This CDR3 is built from 15 residues. This was a survey-level run. Sequenced by immunoSEQ multiplex PCR; TCRdb stores in-frame clones only, minus some. The data show 57,000 or so clones, approximately 87% seen once. Blood was drawn at the time of colonoscopy. About this clone itself: Its antigen is unidentified.

The receptor was isolated from a boy aged 5 to 17 who was a control in a study of pediatric ulcerative colitis. The sample was blood. The chain couples TRBV11-2 to TRBJ2-1; possibly TRBD1 for D (8 bases). The CDR3 spells CASSKDREGYNEQFF. CDR3 DNA: TGTGCCAGCAGCAAGGACAGGGAGGGGTACAATGAGCAGTTCTTC.